These 7 T cell receptor beta chains originate from one sample sequenced in a study of CD8+ T cells in alopecia areata. Markers including CD4, CD8alpha, NKG2D and NKG2ACE guided sorting of pooled cutaneous lymph node cells. cDNA prepared by RNA extraction and subsequent reverse transcription served as the template for sequencing. Sequencing was performed with immunoSEQ multiplex PCR; in TCRdb, only in-frame clones are kept and a portion is missing. Listed here are 200,000 to 300,000 clones without any singletons, the top ten holding 0.9% to 1.5%. Source material: CD4+ T cells sorted from a lymph node. All receptors come from a C3H/HeJ mouse with alopecia areata. As its MHC haplotype, the strain has H2-k.

The sample holds a few counts of this clone. All gene names here are mouse names. This sample includes further DNA sequences coding for the same CDR3. CDR3: CASSIGGRTEVFF. CDR3 DNA (partial): TGTGCCAGCAGTATTGGGGGTCGCACA. The chain is built from TRBV19 and TRBJ1-1, with a tentative D call TRBD1 (5 bases). The read ends 4 residues before the CDR3 terminus; that terminus is restored from the germline J gene. CDR3 length: 13 amino acids. Trimming left V 2 bases short and J 4 bases short, with 9 bases between. Germline V gene lookup returns CDR1 FNHDT and CDR2 SITEND (reference sequence).

This clone was found a few times. Each gene name is a mouse one. From the germline J gene comes the end of the CDR3, since the read stops 3 residues before it. The rearrangement links TRBV1 to TRBJ1-6; D gene ambiguous. TRBJ1-6 is an ORF for which the function is uncertain. Trimming removed 2 bases at V and 0 bases at J, with 11 bases between. CDR1 NSQYPW and CDR2 LRSPGD come from the germline V gene (reference sequence). The CDR3 contains 17 residues. The part of the CDR3 DNA that was read is TGCACCTGCAGTGCAAGAAACAGTAATTCCTATAATTCGCCC. Residues: CTCSARNSNSYNSP. Given in full, the CDR3 is CTCSARNSNSYNSPLYF.

To note about this clone: Genes and germline are mouse. The CDR3 extends 4 residues past the end of the read, so its final part is completed from the germline J gene. Different DNA sequences within this sample yield the same CDR3. The chain recombines TRBV13-2 with TRBJ1-2; no firm D call. This CDR3 is 13 amino acids long. V lost 2 bases, J lost 0 bases, and 5 bases lay in between. Per the germline V gene, CDR1 is NNHNN and CDR2 is SYGAGS (reference sequence). The CDR3 DNA, read in part, is TGTGCCAGCGGTGACATTGCAAACTCC. This sequence encodes CASGDIANS. The full-length CDR3 reads as CASGDIANSDYTF.

At least ten counts were recorded for this clone. These gene names are mouse names. The read comes to an end 4 residues before the CDR3 does, leaving the germline J gene to fill in the end. The same CDR3 is also encoded by other DNA sequences in this sample. The genes are TRBV1 and TRBJ1-1; tentative D call: TRBD1 (5 bases). Germline lookup yields CDR1 NSQYPW and CDR2 LRSPGD (reference sequence). V dropped 1 base and J dropped 0 bases, with 6 bases sitting between them. This CDR3 region has 14 residues. CDR3 DNA (partial): TGCACCTGCAGTGCAGGGGGCGCAAACACA. Its translation: CTCSAGGANT. The entire CDR3 protein is CTCSAGGANTEVFF.

This clone turned up a few times. The gene names here belong to mouse. The chain's CDR3 is CASSMQGDTGQLYF. CDR3 bases read: TGTGCCAGCAGTATGCAGGGGGACACCGGG. The chain has TRBV19 and TRBJ2-2, with 7 positions matching TRBD1. The observed sequence ends 4 residues before the CDR3 terminus, with the missing tail filled in from the germline J gene. V was clipped by 2 bases and J by 3 bases; unmatched bases: 1. The CDR3 runs to 14 residues. CDR1 and CDR2 from the germline V gene are FNHDT and SITEND (reference sequence).

There are a few counts of this clone. Gene names and germline refer to mouse. This CDR3 is CASTETGGYSYEQYF. Incomplete CDR3 DNA: TGTGCCAGCACCGAGACTGGGGGGTACTCCTAT. This chain joins TRBV19 and TRBJ2-7; 10 bases align to TRBD2. The CDR3 end lies 4 residues beyond the end of the read and is filled in from the germline J gene. V lost 6 bases, J lost 0 bases, and 6 bases stayed unmatched. Germline V gives CDR1 FNHDT, CDR2 SITEND (reference sequence). The CDR3 extends over 15 amino acids.

In this sample, this clone turned up a few times. A much larger clone differs by one base, so this may be a read error. These gene names are mouse names. The read finishes 4 residues shy of the CDR3 end, and the germline J gene is used to complete it. The same CDR3 arises from other DNA sequences in this sample as well. J is TRBJ2-2 and V is TRBV13-1; 10 bases align to TRBD1. The V gene end was trimmed by 5 bases and the J gene end by 2 bases; junction bases not matched to a gene: 3. Germline V gives CDR1 NSHNY, CDR2 SYGAGN. CDR3 length: 15 residues. CDR3 loop: CASSPDRGNTGQLYF. CDR3 DNA (partial): TGTGCCAGCAGCCCGGACAGGGGGAACACCGGG.